This is a list of T cell receptor beta chains from one sample in a study of CD8 T cells in Susac syndrome. TCRdb recomputed calls from the immunoSEQ multiplex PCR reads with MiXCR, one row per CDR3 protein. The sample includes around 150,000 distinct CDR3 sequences, approximately 95% of them seen just once. The sequenced material came from CD8+ T cells from PBMCs. The receptors derive from a human donor with Susac syndrome. Each CDR3 is given with its conserved first and last residue. A D gene is named only where the DNA matches it firmly. Some rows have no size entry. The others give once, few or many, or a class for an expanded clone.

abundance	v_gene	d_gene	j_gene	CDR3nt	CDR3aa
NA	TRBV4-1	NA	TRBJ2-3	TGCGCCAGCAGCCATACCCAGCGGAGCACAGATACGCAGTATTTT	CASSHTQRSTDTQYF
NA	TRBV9	TRBD2	TRBJ2-2	TGTGCCAGCAGCGAAAGACTAGCGGGAGTCGCCGGGGAGCTGTTTTTT	CASSERLAGVAGELFF
NA	TRBV27	NA	TRBJ2-7	TGTGCCAGCAGTCCCGGGACACTTACCGAGCAGTACTTC	CASSPGTLTEQYF
NA	TRBV11-2	NA	TRBJ1-1	TGTGCCAGCAGCTCTACAGGCAGTGAAGCTTTCTTT	CASSSTGSEAFF
NA	TRBV28	TRBD1	TRBJ2-7	TGTGCCAGCAGCTGGGGGACAGGGAGGAACGAGCAGTACTTC	CASSWGTGRNEQYF
NA	TRBV12-3/TRBV12-4	NA	TRBJ2-7	TGTGCCAGCAGTTCTTCACTACATATCTCCTACGAGCAGTACTTC	CASSSSLHISYEQYF
NA	TRBV24-1	NA	TRBJ2-3	TGTGCCACCAGTGATTCCCCCTCTTCAGATACGCAGTATTTT	CATSDSPSSDTQYF
NA	TRBV5-6	TRBD2	TRBJ2-2	TGTGCCAGCAGCTTTGGTAGCGGGTTTACCGGGGAGCTGTTTTTT	CASSFGSGFTGELFF
NA	TRBV28	NA	TRBJ1-4	TGTGCCAGCAGTTCCCCCGGGGGAGGAGAAAAACTGTTTTTT	CASSSPGGGEKLFF
once	TRBV19	TRBD2	TRBJ2-1	TGTGCCAGTAGTATATCTAGCGGGAGCTCCTACAATGAGCAGTTCTTC	CASSISSGSSYNEQFF
once	TRBV3-1	TRBD2	TRBJ2-1	TGTGCCAGCAGCCAAGAATGGGGTCGGAGCGGGAGGGCCTATGAGCAGTTCTTC	CASSQEWGRSGRAYEQFF
NA	TRBV2	TRBD2	TRBJ2-5	TGTGCCAGCATCCTAGCGGGAAAGGAGACCCAGTACTTC	CASILAGKETQYF
NA	TRBV3-1	NA	TRBJ2-1	TGTGCCAGCAGCCTACCTACCTTCCCCGATGAGCAGTTCTTC	CASSLPTFPDEQFF
NA	TRBV9	TRBD2	TRBJ2-1	TGTGCCAGCAGCGCCCCGTTGGCGGGAGGAGGTAATGAGCAGTTCTTC	CASSAPLAGGGNEQFF
NA	TRBV9	NA	TRBJ2-3	TGTGCCAGCAGCGTATACGCAGATACGCAGTATTTT	CASSVYADTQYF
once	TRBV9	TRBD2	TRBJ2-1	TGTGCCAGCAGCGCGACCGGGACTATCAACAATGAGCAGTTCTTC	CASSATGTINNEQFF
NA	TRBV5-1	TRBD2	TRBJ2-1	TGCGCCAGCAGCTCTACGACTAGCGGGAGGGGTATTGGGTCCTACAATGAGCAGTTCTTC	CASSSTTSGRGIGSYNEQFF
NA	TRBV27	TRBD1	TRBJ1-1	TGTGCCAGTCGCAGGGGGCCGAACACTGAAGCTTTCTTT	CASRRGPNTEAFF
once	TRBV30	TRBD2	TRBJ2-5	TGTGCCTGGAGTGTACCCAGCGGGAGTGGAGAGACCCAGTACTTC	CAWSVPSGSGETQYF
few	TRBV6-5	NA	TRBJ1-2	TGTGCCAGCAGTTTATCGACCGGGAGCTACACCTTC	CASSLSTGSYTF
few	TRBV7-6	TRBD2	TRBJ2-1	TGTGCCAGCAGCTTATTAGCGGGAGGGGGAAATGAGCAGTTCTTC	CASSLLAGGGNEQFF
once	TRBV12-3/TRBV12-4	TRBD1	TRBJ2-2	TGTGCCAGCAGCGACAGGGGGAACACCGGGGAGCTGTTTTTT	CASSDRGNTGELFF
NA	TRBV7-8	TRBD1	TRBJ2-7	TGTGCCAGCAATCAGGGGGAGTCCTACGAGCAGTACTTC	CASNQGESYEQYF
NA	TRBV29-1	TRBD2	TRBJ2-2	TGCAGCGTTGACGCTAGCGGGAGGACCGGGGAGCTGTTTTTT	CSVDASGRTGELFF